This T cell receptor (beta chain) was recovered during a study of beta chain features in type 1 diabetes. Study information: In age, gender and cell yields, patients were similar to healthy donors.

This clone was counted a few times. Its antigen remains unidentified. The isolated RNA, all of it, was reverse transcribed, so expressed TCRB transcripts were what got sequenced. Sequenced by immunoSEQ multiplex PCR; TCRdb stores in-frame clones only, minus some. This sample carries about 150,000 clones, under 11% of them seen once, and the ten largest clones take less than 1.5%. General observations from the study: Moderately but significantly shorter TCRB CDR3s were found in Type 1 diabetes patients in all four CD4+ subsets. The VDJ junctions of type 1 diabetes patients carried fewer insertions and more deletions. In the patient group, naive, central memory and Treg TCRB repertoires seemed more alike than in the healthy donor group.

The CDR3 has 13 amino acids. From germline, CDR1 is SGHDT and CDR2 YYEEEE. V dropped 5 bases and J dropped 1 base, with 7 bases sitting between them. This receptor was obtained from a man younger than 35 in good health. Sequencing used naive CD4+ T cells from blood. V usage is TRBV5-6 and J usage is TRBJ1-5; D is unresolved. The CDR3 spells CASSRGSNQPQHF. DNA of the CDR3: TGTGCCAGCAGTCGGGGAAGCAATCAGCCCCAGCATTTT.